Presented here are 19 T cell receptor beta chains from one specimen sequenced in a study of control samples from healthy donors and cancer patients (dated by TCRdb to the early 2020s). Library preparation employed the immunoSEQ multiplex PCR assay. The table comes from immuneACCESS by way of TCRdb, which keeps in-frame sequences with V and J called. Part of the clones is missing from these tables; in studies checked, under half for an unresolved V gene and the rest for unknown reasons. The sample profile shows tens of thousands of clones; 75% to 95% of them were found once. The top ten clones comprise 17% of the sample. The sequencing sample was made of blood. These receptors were obtained from a man aged 45-60 years in good health.

The sample holds a few counts of this clone. This CDR3 reads CASSLTRGNEKLFF. The CDR3 coding sequence is TGTGCCAGCAGCCTGACGAGGGGTAATGAAAAACTGTTTTTT. The J gene is TRBJ1-4, the V gene TRBV14; tentatively, D is TRBD1 (5 bases). Germline V gene sequence: CDR1 SGHDN, CDR2 FVKESK. Trimming took 4 bases from V and 4 from J, leaving 10 bases between them. CDR3 length: 14 amino acids.

This chain uses TRBV5-6 with TRBJ1-5; TRBD1 might be the D (5 bases). Trimming took off 4 bases at V and 6 bases at J, with 20 bases between the two ends. Germline V gives CDR1 SGHDT, CDR2 YYEEEE. The CDR3 runs 16 residues. In nucleotides, the CDR3 is TGTGCCAGCAGCCGGGGATGGGATACGAGGGGTCAGCCCCAGCATTTT. Amino acids: CASSRGWDTRGQPQHF.

J is TRBJ1-1 and V is TRBV12-3 or TRBV12-4; D call uncertain. The CDR3 runs to 12 residues. Trimming removed 3 bases at V and 8 bases at J, with 10 bases between. CDR3 protein: CASSFGGREAFF. Written as DNA, the CDR3 is TGTGCCAGCAGTTTTGGTGGCAGGGAAGCTTTCTTT.

This clone has a single count. The gene calls are TRBV19 and TRBJ2-2; 10 nucleotides match TRBD1. The V segment lost 3 bases and the J segment 7 bases; nucleotides outside the gene matches: 2. Germline V gene lookup returns CDR1 LNHDA and CDR2 SQIVND (reference sequence). This CDR3 is built from 14 residues. CDR3 DNA sequence: TGTGCCAGTAGTATGACAGGGGGCCTCGGGGAGCTGTTTTTT. Translating it yields CASSMTGGLGELFF.

The chain is built from TRBV4-1 and TRBJ1-5, with D possibly TRBD1 on 5 matching bases. The germline V gene encodes CDR1 MGHRA and CDR2 YSYEKL. The ends were cut back, 5 bases at V and 7 bases at J, with 15 bases in the middle. The CDR3 is made up of 14 amino acids. As DNA, the CDR3 is TGCGCCAGCAGCAGTAAAGGGGAGGGACAGCCCCAGCATTTT. This encodes CASSSKGEGQPQHF.

This sequence joins TRBV7-2 and TRBJ2-5; D remains ambiguous. This CDR3 is built from 12 residues. The germline V gene encodes CDR1 SGHTA and CDR2 FQGNSA. Deletions cut 5 bases from V and 4 bases from J, with 8 bases between. DNA of the CDR3: TGTGCCAGCAGCCCTCAAAGAGAGACCCAGTACTTC. It yields the protein CASSPQRETQYF.

In this sample, this clone turned up once. The chain has TRBV6-5 and TRBJ2-2; D not resolved. In germline, CDR1 is MNHEY, CDR2 SVGAGI. V was shortened by 6 bases and J by 3 bases, with 14 bases between the two germline ends. This CDR3 is 15 amino acids long. CDR3 nucleotide sequence: TGTGCCAGCAGGAGCTGGGCCATGGACACCGGGGAGCTGTTTTTT. It encodes CASRSWAMDTGELFF.

This clone was counted a few times. The chain uses TRBV2 and TRBJ2-7; no reliable D call. The CDR3 loop spans 12 amino acids. The V end lost 6 bases, the J end lost 6 bases, and 12 bases lay between the germline ends. CDR1 and CDR2 (germline): SNHLY, FYNNEI. CDR3 loop: CASSSDLGEQYF. The CDR3 DNA is TGTGCCAGCAGCTCCGACCTGGGCGAGCAGTACTTC.

The chain carries TRBV19 and TRBJ1-2; 7 positions match TRBD1. The CDR3 is 17 amino acids. Germline lookup yields CDR1 LNHDA and CDR2 SQIVND (reference sequence). V trimming: 4 bases; J trimming: 5 bases; junction bases outside the gene matches: 16. The CDR3 region has the DNA TGTGCCAGTAGTAAAAATCAGGGCGGGACAGCGCCGTATGGCTACACCTTC. Amino acid sequence: CASSKNQGGTAPYGYTF.

This clone was detected only a few times. J is TRBJ1-5 and V is TRBV5-1; 9 bases align to TRBD1. V dropped 4 bases and J dropped 4; count of bases not matched to a gene: 3. In germline, CDR1 is SGHRS, CDR2 YFSETQ. CDR3 length equals 14 residues. The CDR3 DNA is TGCGCCAGCAGCGAGGGACAGGGAAATCAGCCCCAGCATTTT. It is translated as CASSEGQGNQPQHF.

The rearrangement links TRBV7-9 to TRBJ2-1, with D perhaps being TRBD1 or TRBD2 (5 bases each). The ends were cut back, 3 bases at V and 9 bases at J, with 18 bases in the middle. This CDR3 region has 15 residues. Germline loops: CDR1 SEHNR, CDR2 FQNEAQ (reference sequence). CDR3 protein: CASSLGDRETGEQFF. As DNA, the CDR3 is TGTGCCAGCAGCTTGGGGGATCGGGAAACGGGTGAGCAGTTCTTC.

The chain joins TRBV24-1 to TRBJ1-2; tentatively, D is TRBD1 (5 bases). The CDR3 has 14 amino acids. The V end lost 1 base, the J end lost 4 bases, and 9 bases lay between the germline ends. CDR1 is KGHDR, CDR2 SFDVKD, per germline. This CDR3 reads CATSDFTGVYGYTF. The CDR3 region has the DNA TGTGCCACCAGTGATTTCACGGGGGTCTATGGCTACACCTTC.

A single count supports this clone. The chain is built from TRBV7-9 and TRBJ1-1; D remains ambiguous. This CDR3 is built from 11 residues. Germline V gives CDR1 SEHNR, CDR2 FQNEAQ (reference sequence). The V end lost 8 bases, the J end lost 0 bases, and 4 bases lay between the germline ends. CDR3 protein: CASGLNTEAFF. The CDR3 DNA sequence: TGTGCCAGCGGCCTGAACACTGAAGCTTTCTTT. Supplemented by reference TRBV7-9 and TRBJ1-1, the full variable domain reads DTGVSQNPRHKITKRGQNVTFRCDPISEHNRLYWYRQTLGQGPEFLTYFQNEAQLEKSRLLSDRFSAERPKGSFSTLEIQRTEQGDSAMYLCASGLNTEAFFGQGTRLTVV.

This chain joins TRBV19 and TRBJ1-1, with D perhaps matching TRBD1 (6 bases). Germline V lookup: CDR1 LNHDA, CDR2 SQIVND (reference sequence). With 4 bases removed from V and 4 bases from J, the gap between germline ends came to 16 bases. The CDR3 loop spans 15 amino acids. The CDR3 loop is CASSKGDGGPTEAFF. CDR3 sequence (DNA): TGTGCCAGTAGTAAGGGGGACGGTGGCCCCACTGAAGCTTTCTTT.

The DNA of the CDR3 is TGTGCCAGCAGCCAAGACCCGGGGGCGGTTGATGGCTACACCTTC. This translates into CASSQDPGAVDGYTF. The rearrangement uses TRBV4-2 and TRBJ1-2; TRBD1 is a possible D gene (6 bases). Germline assignment: CDR1 LGHNA and CDR2 YNFKEQ. Deletions cut 0 bases from V and 6 bases from J, with 14 bases between. The CDR3 totals 15 residues.

This chain links TRBV7-2 with TRBJ1-6; 9 bases align to TRBD1. The junction had 6 bases not matched to a gene; V was cut back by 5 bases and J by 7 bases. Germline loops: CDR1 SGHTA, CDR2 FQGNSA. CDR3 size: 15 residues. CDR3 region: CASSILGQGNSPLHF. The DNA of the CDR3 is TGTGCCAGCAGCATCCTCGGACAGGGGAATTCACCCCTCCACTTT.

The rearrangement uses TRBV5-1 and TRBJ1-1; D is unresolved. The germline CDR1 and CDR2 sequences are SGHRS and YFSETQ. The CDR3 has 13 amino acids. Trimming shortened V by 3 bases and J by 2 bases, and 8 bases separated the two germline ends. This CDR3 reads CASSSNSNTEAFF. In DNA form, the CDR3 reads TGCGCCAGCAGCTCTAACAGTAACACTGAAGCTTTCTTT. The complete variable domain, with remaining parts taken from reference TRBV5-1 and TRBJ1-1, reads KAGVTQTPRYLIKTRGQQVTLSCSPISGHRSVSWYQQTPGQGLQFLFEYFSETQRNKGNFPGRFSGRQFSNSRSEMNVSTLELGDSALYLCASSSNSNTEAFFGQGTRLTVV.

This clone was seen just once. V gene TRBV24-1 combines with J gene TRBJ1-5; perhaps TRBD1 as D (6 bases). Germline assignment: CDR1 KGHDR and CDR2 SFDVKD. Trimming pared 5 bases from V and 2 bases from J, leaving 12 bases between. CDR3 length: 15 amino acids. For the CDR3, the DNA is TGTGCCACCAGTGTAACAGGGCCTGGCAATCAGCCCCAGCATTTT. This gives the protein CATSVTGPGNQPQHF.

The V call is TRBV19, the J call TRBJ1-5, with 7 bases lining up with TRBD1. V trimming: 8 bases; J trimming: 3 bases; junction bases outside the gene matches: 4. The CDR3 loop spans 13 amino acids. Germline V gene sequence: CDR1 LNHDA, CDR2 SQIVND (reference sequence). For the CDR3, the DNA is TGTGCCAGTTCGGGGACAGTCAATCAGCCCCAGCATTTT. Protein sequence: CASSGTVNQPQHF. The complete variable domain, with remaining parts taken from reference TRBV19 and TRBJ1-5, reads DGGITQSPKYLFRKEGQNVTLSCEQNLNHDAMYWYRQDPGQGLRLIYYSQIVNDFQKGDIAEGYSVSREKKESFPLTVTSAQKNPTAFYLCASSGTVNQPQHFGDGTRLSIL.